The 25 T cell receptor beta chains below were found in one sample sequenced in a study of spatial heterogeneity in lung cancer. Time point of the sample: blood at routine non-recurrence follow-up after resection. TCRdb processed the 5' RACE reads anew with MiXCR; each CDR3 protein has one entry. This table holds just over 70,000 distinct CDR3 sequences, around 9.3% found once. This sample comprised PBMCs, obtained at follow-up. All receptors derive from a female donor with early-stage non-small cell lung cancer.

This clonotype was seen repeatedly, ten times or more. V gene TRBV14 combines with J gene TRBJ2-7; 8 bases line up with TRBD2. The CDR3 extends over 13 amino acids. CDR1 is SGHDN, CDR2 FVKESK, per germline. Trimming took 0 bases from V and 12 from J; bases not matched to a gene: 7. Here the CDR3 DNA reads TGTGCCAGCAGCCAAGAGTGGGGACTAGGGATGTACTTC. This codes for CASSQEWGLGMYF.

This clonotype was seen ten or more times. V is TRBV20-1 and J is TRBJ1-1, with a weak D call TRBD1 (6 bases). The CDR3 extends over 14 amino acids. Trimming cost V 1 base and J 6 bases, with 15 bases left between them. The germline V gene encodes CDR1 DFQATT and CDR2 SNEGSKA (reference sequence). In DNA form, the CDR3 reads TGCAGTGCTAGAGCAGCCGGGGGCTGGCCTGAAGCTTTCTTT. Amino acid sequence: CSARAAGGWPEAFF.

This chain uses TRBV5-5 with TRBJ2-6, with D uncertain. The CDR3 extends over 17 amino acids. Trimming stripped 4 bases from V and 1 base from J, with 15 bases between. Germline V gene sequence: CDR1 SGHKS, CDR2 YYEKEE (reference sequence). DNA of the CDR3: TGTGCCAGCAGCCCGGCGAGTTCAAGATCTGGGGCCAACGTCCTGACTTTC. Residues: CASSPASSRSGANVLTF. The variable domain in full, completed from reference TRBV5-5 and TRBJ2-6, reads DAGVTQSPTHLIKTRGQQVTLRCSPISGHKSVSWYQQVLGQGPQFIFQYYEKEERGRGNFPDRFSARQFPNYSSELNVNALLLGDSALYLCASSPASSRSGANVLTFGAGSRLTVL.

Many counts were recorded for this clonotype. The V call is TRBV11-1, the J call TRBJ1-1; no reliable D call. CDR3 length equals 14 residues. V was shortened by 5 bases and J by 4 bases, with 14 bases between the two germline ends. Germline CDR1 reads SGHAT; CDR2 reads FQDESV (reference sequence). CDR3 coding DNA: TGTGCCAGCAGCCCACTTCGGACGTCCACTGAAGCTTTCTTT. It codes for CASSPLRTSTEAFF.

Many counts were recorded for this clonotype. The CDR3 here is CASRTGTANYQPQHF. The CDR3 DNA reads TGTGCCAGTAGAACCGGGACAGCTAATTATCAGCCCCAGCATTTT. The chain joins TRBV19 to TRBJ1-5, with TRBD1 matching 7 bases. The CDR3 extends over 15 amino acids. The germline V gene has CDR1 LNHDA and CDR2 SQIVND (reference sequence). The J segment lost 5 bases and the V segment lost 6 bases, leaving 10 bases of the junction unmatched.

This clonotype was counted many times. The chain links TRBV19 to TRBJ2-1; 9 nucleotides line up with TRBD2. This CDR3 has 13 residues. The V and J ends lost 10 bases and 9 bases, in that order; junction bases with no gene match: 10. Per germline, CDR1 LNHDA and CDR2 SQIVND (reference sequence). The CDR3 coding sequence is TGTGCCACCCGGGGACTAGCCTTTGGTGAGCAGTTCTTC. Translation gives CATRGLAFGEQFF.

This clonotype came up many times. V and J are TRBV7-9 and TRBJ2-6; D remains ambiguous. Germline CDR1 SEHNR, CDR2 FQNEAQ (reference sequence). This CDR3 contains 16 residues. The V gene lost 4 bases and the J gene lost 0 bases, with 10 bases spanning the gap. The CDR3 coding sequence is TGTGCCAGCAGCTCCAGACCGACCTCTGGGGCCAACGTCCTGACTTTC. This gives the protein CASSSRPTSGANVLTF.

V usage is TRBV6-1 and J usage is TRBJ2-7; TRBD1 aligns across 7 bases. This CDR3 contains 13 residues. V gave up 8 bases and J gave up 3 bases; unmatched junction bases: 7. Germline values: CDR1 MNHNS, CDR2 SASEGT. The CDR3 sequence is CASSQGVVYEQYF. CDR3 DNA sequence: TGTGCCAGCTCCCAGGGGGTAGTCTACGAGCAGTACTTC.

The V gene is TRBV7-9, the J gene TRBJ2-1; 9 bases line up with TRBD1. The germline gives CDR1 SEHNR, CDR2 FQNEAQ (reference sequence). The ends lost 6 bases at V and 6 bases at J; junction bases unmatched: 3. This CDR3 is built from 13 residues. The CDR3 loop reads CASRGTGPNEQFF. The CDR3 nucleotides read TGTGCCAGCAGGGGGACAGGGCCCAATGAGCAGTTCTTC. Full variable domain (rest looked up from reference TRBV7-9 and TRBJ2-1): DTGVSQNPRHKITKRGQNVTFRCDPISEHNRLYWYRQTLGQGPEFLTYFQNEAQLEKSRLLSDRFSAERPKGSFSTLEIQRTEQGDSAMYLCASRGTGPNEQFFGPGTRLTVL.

In this sample, this clonotype turned up a few times. The chain has TRBV18 and TRBJ1-3; weak D call: TRBD1 (5 bases). V was pared by 0 bases and J by 9 bases, with 15 bases between. The CDR3 extends over 15 amino acids. Germline V gene lookup returns CDR1 KGHSH and CDR2 LQKENI. The CDR3 region is CASSPPGTLESTIYF. In nucleotides, the CDR3 is TGTGCCAGCTCACCACCCGGGACTCTGGAAAGCACCATATATTTT.

This clonotype was recorded at least ten times. The chain joins TRBV29-1 to TRBJ2-3, with D maybe TRBD2 (6 bases). CDR1 is SQVTM, CDR2 ANQGSEA, per germline. This CDR3 has 12 amino acids. V shed 7 bases and J shed 3 bases, with 11 bases lying between them. The DNA for the CDR3 is TGCAGCGCTGGGACTCGGACAGATACGCAGTATTTT. Encoded protein: CSAGTRTDTQYF.

In this sample, this clonotype turned up many times. The V and J genes are TRBV2 and TRBJ2-2, with 7 bases fitting TRBD1. This CDR3 contains 18 residues. The V segment lost 7 bases and the J segment 2 bases; nucleotides outside the gene matches: 16. Per germline, CDR1 SNHLY and CDR2 FYNNEI. The CDR3 coding sequence is TGTGCCAGCACTGTCGACCCTCCGGGACAGACAAACACCGGGGAGCTGTTTTTT. Amino acid sequence: CASTVDPPGQTNTGELFF.

This clonotype was counted between two and nine times. The V call is TRBV6-5, the J call TRBJ1-2; a weak D match, TRBD1 (6 bases). The germline V and J ends were trimmed by 6 bases and 2 bases, with 13 bases remaining between them. Germline CDR1 and CDR2: MNHEY and SVGAGI. The CDR3 loop spans 14 amino acids. CDR3 sequence (DNA): TGTGCCAGCAGAAAGGGACACCAAAACTATGGCTACACCTTC. This sequence encodes CASRKGHQNYGYTF.

This clonotype appeared many times. V and J are TRBV5-4 and TRBJ2-7; unclear D gene. Germline V lookup: CDR1 SGHNT, CDR2 YYREEE (reference sequence). The V end was cut by 4 bases, the J end by 3 bases, with 11 bases between. The CDR3 loop spans 13 amino acids. The CDR3 DNA reads as TGTGCCAGCAGCCTCCAAGGTATCTACGAGCAGTACTTC. This codes for CASSLQGIYEQYF.

This chain uses TRBV20-1 with TRBJ1-1; possible D gene TRBD1, 5 bases. CDR1 is DFQATT, CDR2 SNEGSKA, per germline (reference sequence). The V gene lost 6 bases and the J gene lost 0 bases, with 11 bases spanning the gap. The CDR3 is 13 amino acids. The DNA for the CDR3 is TGCAGTGCCAAACAGGATTTGAACACTGAAGCTTTCTTT. Translation: CSAKQDLNTEAFF.

Concerning this clonotype: A much more abundant neighbour one base away suggests this may be a read error. The J gene is TRBJ2-7, the V gene TRBV7-9; TRBD1 matches at 12 bases. Trimming cost V 6 bases and J 6 bases; bases outside gene matches: 12. CDR1 is SEHNR, CDR2 FQNEAQ, per germline (reference sequence). The CDR3 spans 16 residues. As DNA, the CDR3 is TGTGCCAGCAGGCCCAACGCGGGGACAGGGGGCCTCGAGCAGTACTTC. Protein product: CASRPNAGTGGLEQYF.

This clonotype was detected many times. The chain recombines TRBV5-1 with TRBJ2-2, with 7 positions matching TRBD2. V trimming: 0 bases; J trimming: 2 bases; junction bases outside the gene matches: 7. This CDR3 is built from 17 residues. Germline lookup yields CDR1 SGHRS and CDR2 YFSETQ. The CDR3 protein is CASSLAGAGINTGELFF. The CDR3 coding sequence is TGCGCCAGCAGCTTGGCCGGAGCGGGAATAAACACCGGGGAGCTGTTTTTT.

The gene calls are TRBV5-5 and TRBJ2-7, with 7 bases that match TRBD1. Germline CDR1 SGHKS, CDR2 YYEKEE (reference sequence). CDR3 length: 14 amino acids. The ends lost 4 bases at V and 6 bases at J; junction bases unmatched: 10. DNA for the CDR3: TGTGCCAGCAGCCCAGTCTACAGGGGATCCGAGCAGTACTTC. Protein product: CASSPVYRGSEQYF.

This clonotype was seen many times. The chain combines TRBV13 with TRBJ1-1; the D is unclear. The germline gives CDR1 PRHDT, CDR2 FYEKMQ (reference sequence). CDR3 length: 14 amino acids. Trimming pared 5 bases from V and 6 bases from J, leaving 16 bases between. CDR3 bases: TGTGCCAGCAGCACCCAGGCAGCCCACGCTGAAGCTTTCTTT. This translates into CASSTQAAHAEAFF.

Turning to this clonotype: This may be a read error: a much more frequent sequence differs by one nucleotide. The V gene is TRBV19, the J gene TRBJ2-2, with 10 bases lining up with TRBD1. Germline V CDR1 and CDR2: LNHDA, SQIVND (reference sequence). The CDR3 length is 14 residues. The CDR3 loop is CPSSIRQGANVLFF. In nucleotides, the CDR3 is TGTCCCAGTAGTATACGACAGGGGGCTAATGTGCTGTTTTTT. Together with reference TRBV19 and TRBJ2-2, the CDR3 gives the full variable domain: DGGITQSPKYLFRKEGQNVTLSCEQNLNHDAMYWYRQDPGQGLRLIYYSQIVNDFQKGDIAEGYSVSREKKESFPLTVTSAQKNPTAFYLCPSSIRQGANVLFFGEGSRLTVL.

There are many counts of this clonotype. The chain couples TRBV6-2 or TRBV6-3 to TRBJ1-2; D remains ambiguous. Between the trimmed V and J ends, which lost 4 bases and 4 bases, there was a span of 7 bases. This CDR3 region has 12 residues. Germline assignment: CDR1 MNHEY and CDR2 SVGEGT. CDR3 DNA: TGTGCCAGCAGTTCAGGTCCCTATGGCTACACCTTC. It specifies CASSSGPYGYTF.

This clonotype has at least ten counts. V and J are TRBV10-3 and TRBJ1-3, with D hard to call. Germline CDR1 and CDR2: ENHRY and SYGVKD. The CDR3 is 15 residues long. The ends were cut back, 0 bases at V and 0 bases at J, with 6 bases in the middle. DNA of the CDR3: TGTGCCATCAGTGAGTCGCAAACCTCTGGAAACACCATATATTTT. Residues: CAISESQTSGNTIYF.

This chain joins TRBV20-1 and TRBJ1-3; 7 bases agree with TRBD1. CDR1 and CDR2 from the germline V gene are DFQATT and SNEGSKA (reference sequence). This CDR3 region has 13 residues. V shed 6 bases, J shed 3 bases, and the junction held 5 bases outside the gene matches. In DNA form, the CDR3 reads TGCAGTGCCTGGGACAGCAATGGAAACACCATATATTTT. It encodes CSAWDSNGNTIYF.

Ten or more counts support this clonotype. The chain carries TRBV5-1 and TRBJ2-5; 13 bases are a match to TRBD2. With V trimmed by 0 bases and J by 5 bases, 10 bases remained unmatched. In germline, CDR1 is SGHRS, CDR2 YFSETQ. CDR3 size: 18 residues. The CDR3 bases are TGCGCCAGCAGCTTGGGACTAGCGGGAGGCCCGAGAGGGGAGACCCAGTACTTC. Its protein is CASSLGLAGGPRGETQYF. Full variable domain (outside the CDR3, taken from reference TRBV5-1 and TRBJ2-5): KAGVTQTPRYLIKTRGQQVTLSCSPISGHRSVSWYQQTPGQGLQFLFEYFSETQRNKGNFPGRFSGRQFSNSRSEMNVSTLELGDSALYLCASSLGLAGGPRGETQYFGPGTRLLVL.

Only a few counts were recorded for this clonotype. This rearrangement joins TRBV6-5 to TRBJ2-2; possibly TRBD1 for D (6 bases). Germline CDR1 and CDR2: MNHEY and SVGAGI. V was clipped by 1 base and J by 3 bases, with 12 bases between them. This CDR3 has 16 amino acids. CDR3 in amino acids: CASSYFPDRYTGELFF. The CDR3 nucleotides are TGTGCCAGCAGTTACTTCCCCGACAGGTACACCGGGGAGCTGTTTTTT.